The next 27 T cell receptor beta chains were all read from a single sample in a study of cytomegalovirus exposure and HLA in healthy donors. The PCR was carried out with 60 Vbeta primers and 13 Jbeta primers. The method was immunoSEQ multiplex PCR; TCRdb's version includes in-frame clones alone and lacks a portion of them. The repertoire holds some 67,000 clones, with over 75% as singletons. The specimen was PBMCs. These TCRs come from a woman between 25 and 40 years old in good health and CMV-seropositive.

The chain recombines TRBV7-7 with TRBJ2-2; D might be TRBD1 (6 bases). The CDR3 covers 14 residues. Germline V lookup: CDR1 SSHAT, CDR2 FNYEAQ (reference sequence). Trimming stripped 4 bases from V and 4 bases from J, with 10 bases between. The CDR3 region is CASSSDRGTGELFF. In nucleotides, the CDR3 is TGTGCCAGCAGCTCGGACAGAGGCACCGGGGAGCTGTTTTTT.

V usage is TRBV2 and J usage is TRBJ1-5; unclear D gene. Trimming took off 6 bases at V and 0 bases at J, with 6 bases between the two ends. The CDR3 is 13 amino acids. CDR1 SNHLY and CDR2 FYNNEI come from the germline V gene. DNA of the CDR3: TGTGCCAGCAGGCAGGATAGCAATCAGCCCCAGCATTTT. Protein: CASRQDSNQPQHF.

The chain links TRBV19 to TRBJ1-1, with D perhaps matching TRBD1 (5 bases). V was clipped by 4 bases and J by 1 base, with 16 bases between them. The CDR3 length is 16 residues. CDR1 is LNHDA, CDR2 SQIVND, per germline (reference sequence). CDR3 DNA sequence: TGTGCCAGTAGTAAAGGGGCTATTATGGGGAACACTGAAGCTTTCTTT. Translated, it gives CASSKGAIMGNTEAFF.

This clone has just one count. V gene TRBV18 combines with J gene TRBJ1-1; no definite D call. From germline, CDR1 is KGHSH and CDR2 LQKENI. The CDR3 sequence is 15 residues long. V lost 4 bases, J lost 0 bases, and 12 bases lay in between. The CDR3 reads CASSLRTDLNTEAFF. Written as DNA, the CDR3 is TGTGCCAGCTCACTCAGGACGGACTTGAACACTGAAGCTTTCTTT.

V and J are TRBV4-2 and TRBJ2-1; 7 bases map to TRBD1. Trimming took 2 bases from V and 9 from J; bases not matched to a gene: 7. This CDR3 spans 14 amino acids. Germline V gives CDR1 LGHNA, CDR2 YNFKEQ. The CDR3 DNA reads TGTGCCAGCAGCCAACCAGGACAGGCACCTGAGCAGTTCTTC. Its translation: CASSQPGQAPEQFF.

The chain links TRBV7-6 to TRBJ2-1; D remains unclear. Between the trimmed V and J ends, which lost 5 bases and 5 bases, there was a span of 7 bases. Germline CDR1 and CDR2: SGHVS and FNYEAQ. The CDR3 is made up of 12 amino acids. CDR3 in DNA: TGTGCCAGCAGCCAGAAAGACAATGAGCAGTTCTTC. Encoded protein: CASSQKDNEQFF.

The genes are TRBV5-1 and TRBJ2-5, with unresolved D. There are 14 residues in the CDR3. CDR1 SGHRS and CDR2 YFSETQ come from the germline V gene. Trimming left V 0 bases short and J 2 bases short, with 8 bases between. As DNA, the CDR3 is TGCGCCAGCAGCTTGGGTCAGTTACAAGAGACCCAGTACTTC. Translating gives CASSLGQLQETQYF. The whole variable domain, remainder taken from reference TRBV5-1 and TRBJ2-5, is KAGVTQTPRYLIKTRGQQVTLSCSPISGHRSVSWYQQTPGQGLQFLFEYFSETQRNKGNFPGRFSGRQFSNSRSEMNVSTLELGDSALYLCASSLGQLQETQYFGPGTRLLVL.

This chain connects TRBV28 to TRBJ1-2; D remains unclear. V was clipped by 6 bases and J by 7 bases, with 15 bases between them. The CDR3 totals 13 residues. CDR1 is MDHEN and CDR2 is SYDVKM in the germline V gene. The CDR3 sequence is CASSRPGKGGYTF. For the CDR3, the DNA is TGTGCCAGCAGCCGGCCGGGGAAGGGTGGCTACACCTTC.

The chain joins TRBV19 to TRBJ2-7; 7 bases match TRBD2. V shed 4 bases and J 5 bases; nucleotides not matched to a gene: 8. The CDR3 length is 14 residues. Germline values: CDR1 LNHDA, CDR2 SQIVND (reference sequence). CDR3: CASSKREAYHEQYF. The CDR3 region has the DNA TGTGCCAGTAGTAAACGGGAGGCGTACCACGAGCAGTACTTC.

Comments on this clone: Without the conserved terminal phenylalanine or tryptophan, this CDR3 likely stems from a read error. The genes are TRBV29-1 and TRBJ1-2; TRBD1 aligns across 7 bases. The V and J ends lost 1 base and 0 bases, in that order; junction bases with no gene match: 5. This CDR3 is 15 amino acids long. The germline V gene encodes CDR1 SQVTM and CDR2 ANQGSEA. CDR3 sequence (DNA): TGCAGCGTTGAAGGTCGACAGGGCGCTAACTATGGCTACACCCTC. Translated, it gives CSVEGRQGANYGYTL.

This clone was detected a few times. The chain carries TRBV30 and TRBJ1-2; no reliable D call. Germline V gives CDR1 GTSNPN, CDR2 SVGIG (reference sequence). The V end was cut by 4 bases, the J end by 4 bases, with 19 bases between. The CDR3 sequence is 15 residues long. The CDR3 here is CAWTATIEASYGYTF. In DNA form, the CDR3 reads TGTGCCTGGACCGCCACGATTGAGGCCTCCTATGGCTACACCTTC.

This chain uses TRBV19 with TRBJ1-5, with 8 nucleotides matching TRBD1. Germline assignment: CDR1 LNHDA and CDR2 SQIVND (reference sequence). The V and J ends lost 11 bases and 5 bases, in that order; junction bases with no gene match: 8. The CDR3 has 13 residues. CDR3 region: CAADRGRYQPQHF. CDR3 nucleotides: TGTGCCGCCGACAGGGGAAGATATCAGCCCCAGCATTTT.

V usage is TRBV28 and J usage is TRBJ1-1; 9 nucleotides line up with TRBD1. The CDR3 contains 15 residues. Unmatched junction bases numbered 10, after V lost 6 bases and J lost 5 bases. Germline CDR1 reads MDHEN; CDR2 reads SYDVKM. The CDR3 DNA follows: TGTGCCAGCAGCCTACCTACAGGGGGCGCGACTGAAGCTTTCTTT. Translating it yields CASSLPTGGATEAFF.

This clone was seen only a few times. This chain connects TRBV2 to TRBJ2-2; tentative D call: TRBD1 (7 bases). CDR3 size: 16 residues. V lost 2 bases and J 7 bases, leaving 17 bases between the germline ends. In germline, CDR1 is SNHLY, CDR2 FYNNEI. The CDR3 protein is CASSESGGGGIGELFF. Written as DNA, the CDR3 is TGTGCCAGCAGTGAAAGTGGAGGGGGCGGGATCGGGGAGCTGTTTTTT.

Comment on this clone: Additional DNA sequences in this sample encode the identical CDR3. The chain uses TRBV5-1 and TRBJ1-2, with TRBD1 matching over 8 bases. Germline V lookup: CDR1 SGHRS, CDR2 YFSETQ. This CDR3 has 15 residues. The V and J ends lost 3 bases and 0 bases, in that order; junction bases with no gene match: 4. As DNA, the CDR3 is TGCGCCAGCAGCTCCCCGGGACAGGCTAACTATGGCTACACCTTC. Translating gives CASSSPGQANYGYTF.

This chain uses TRBV15 with TRBJ2-7; possible D gene TRBD1, 6 bases. Germline V gene sequence: CDR1 LNHNV, CDR2 YYDKDF (reference sequence). The V end was cut by 5 bases, the J end by 5 bases, with 13 bases between. CDR3 length: 13 amino acids. CDR3 in DNA: TGTGCCACCAGCGGGACAATTGGTGACGAGCAGTACTTC. Its translation: CATSGTIGDEQYF.

The sample holds one count of this clone. The gene calls are TRBV4-2 and TRBJ2-2, with a tentative D call TRBD2 (5 bases). The CDR3 covers 15 residues. Germline-derived CDR1 and CDR2 are LGHNA and YNFKEQ. Trimming removed 3 bases from V and 3 bases from J, with 11 bases in between. In nucleotides, the CDR3 is TGTGCCAGCAGCCACCCGGAGAGGGACACCGGGGAGCTGTTTTTT. Translation: CASSHPERDTGELFF.

The chain recombines TRBV28 with TRBJ1-2; no firm D call. Germline V gives CDR1 MDHEN, CDR2 SYDVKM. Trimming took 3 bases from V and 6 from J, leaving 11 bases between them. The CDR3 totals 13 residues. CDR3 sequence: CASSLNWGDGYTF. The CDR3 bases are TGTGCCAGCAGTTTGAATTGGGGAGATGGCTACACCTTC.

This clone appeared once. The V gene is TRBV14, the J gene TRBJ2-7, with D maybe TRBD2 (5 bases). Germline CDR1 and CDR2: SGHDN and FVKESK. CDR3 length: 15 residues. With 0 bases removed from V and 1 base from J, the gap between germline ends came to 10 bases. The CDR3 DNA follows: TGTGCCAGCAGCCAAGATCGGAGGTCATCCTACGAGCAGTACTTC. Amino acid sequence: CASSQDRRSSYEQYF.

J is TRBJ2-1 and V is TRBV5-1, with a possible D match to TRBD2 (5 bases). CDR1 is SGHRS and CDR2 is YFSETQ in the germline V gene. The length of the CDR3 is 15 residues. Trimming shortened V by 2 bases and J by 6 bases, and 15 bases separated the two germline ends. The CDR3 here is CASSLADWTANEQFF. In DNA, the CDR3 is TGCGCCAGCAGCTTAGCGGATTGGACGGCCAATGAGCAGTTCTTC.

This sequence joins TRBV27 and TRBJ2-3; possibly TRBD2 for D (6 bases). In germline, CDR1 is MNHEY, CDR2 SMNVEV (reference sequence). The CDR3 spans 16 residues. Trimming pared 3 bases from V and 5 bases from J, leaving 18 bases between. The CDR3 region is CASSLAVRQGGDTQYF. The CDR3 coding sequence is TGTGCCAGCAGTTTGGCGGTCCGGCAGGGAGGAGATACGCAGTATTTT.

The chain recombines TRBV30 with TRBJ2-7; no clear D gene. The CDR3 length is 12 residues. Germline lookup yields CDR1 GTSNPN and CDR2 SVGIG (reference sequence). The V end lost 4 bases, the J end lost 2 bases, and 9 bases lay between the germline ends. CDR3 in DNA: TGTGCCTGGATATCTGGGCCCTACGAGCAGTACTTC. Protein product: CAWISGPYEQYF.

In nucleotides, the CDR3 is TGTGCCAGCAGGGCAGGGTGGGCCGGGGAGCTGTTTTTT. This encodes CASRAGWAGELFF. V gene TRBV2 combines with J gene TRBJ2-2, with D possibly being TRBD1 (5 bases). V lost 6 bases and J 6 bases, leaving 11 bases between the germline ends. There are 13 residues in the CDR3. CDR1 and CDR2 (germline): SNHLY, FYNNEI.

This chain joins TRBV4-1 and TRBJ2-1; 14 bases align to TRBD2. The V and J ends lost 4 bases and 7 bases, in that order; junction bases with no gene match: 9. The CDR3 length is 17 residues. The germline V gene encodes CDR1 MGHRA and CDR2 YSYEKL. CDR3 in amino acids: CASSPGRTSGRRNEQFF. For the CDR3, the DNA is TGCGCCAGCAGCCCAGGTAGGACTAGCGGGAGGCGAAATGAGCAGTTCTTC.

The V gene is TRBV9, the J gene TRBJ2-7; TRBD2 aligns across 9 bases. The CDR3 is 15 amino acids. V shed 5 bases, J shed 5 bases, and the junction held 11 bases outside the gene matches. Germline V CDR1 and CDR2: SGDLS, YYNGEE. The CDR3 sequence is CASSWAGGPGNEQYF. CDR3 nucleotide sequence: TGTGCCAGCAGTTGGGCGGGAGGGCCCGGGAACGAGCAGTACTTC.

The rearrangement links TRBV5-1 to TRBJ1-1, with 7 bases that match TRBD1. This CDR3 is 14 amino acids long. The germline gives CDR1 SGHRS, CDR2 YFSETQ. V shed 0 bases and J 6 bases; nucleotides not matched to a gene: 5. The chain's CDR3 is CASSLGQGRAEAFF. CDR3 DNA sequence: TGCGCCAGCAGCTTGGGACAGGGTCGCGCTGAAGCTTTCTTT.

The rearrangement uses TRBV4-2 and TRBJ2-7, with TRBD1 as a possible D gene (6 bases). This CDR3 has 15 residues. CDR1 and CDR2 (germline): LGHNA, YNFKEQ. V lost 4 bases and J lost 3, with 16 bases in between. The CDR3 DNA follows: TGTGCCAGCAGCCCGAACCCCGGGACAAGCTACGAGCAGTACTTC. It is translated as CASSPNPGTSYEQYF.